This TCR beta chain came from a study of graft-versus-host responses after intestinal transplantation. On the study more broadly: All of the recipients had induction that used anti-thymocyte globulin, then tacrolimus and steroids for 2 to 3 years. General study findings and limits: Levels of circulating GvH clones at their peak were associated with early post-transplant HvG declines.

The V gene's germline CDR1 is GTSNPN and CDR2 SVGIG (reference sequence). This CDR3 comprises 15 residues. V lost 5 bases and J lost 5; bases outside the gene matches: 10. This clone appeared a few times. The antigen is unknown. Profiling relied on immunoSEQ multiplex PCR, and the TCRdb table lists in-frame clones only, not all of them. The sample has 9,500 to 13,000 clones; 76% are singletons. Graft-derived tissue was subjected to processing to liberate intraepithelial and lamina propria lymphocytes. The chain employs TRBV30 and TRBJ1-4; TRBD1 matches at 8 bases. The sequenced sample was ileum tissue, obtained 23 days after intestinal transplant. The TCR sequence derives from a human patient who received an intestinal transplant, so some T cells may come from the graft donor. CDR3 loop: CAWASPGGRNEKLFF. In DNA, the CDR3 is TGTGCCTGGGCGTCCCCAGGGGGCAGAAATGAAAAACTGTTTTTT. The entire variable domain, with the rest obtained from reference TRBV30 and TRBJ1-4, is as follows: SQTIHQWPATLVQPVGSPLSLECTVEGTSNPNLYWYRQAAGRGLQLLFYSVGIGQISSEVPQNLSASRPQDRQFILSSKKLLLSDSGFYLCAWASPGGRNEKLFFGSGTQLSVL.